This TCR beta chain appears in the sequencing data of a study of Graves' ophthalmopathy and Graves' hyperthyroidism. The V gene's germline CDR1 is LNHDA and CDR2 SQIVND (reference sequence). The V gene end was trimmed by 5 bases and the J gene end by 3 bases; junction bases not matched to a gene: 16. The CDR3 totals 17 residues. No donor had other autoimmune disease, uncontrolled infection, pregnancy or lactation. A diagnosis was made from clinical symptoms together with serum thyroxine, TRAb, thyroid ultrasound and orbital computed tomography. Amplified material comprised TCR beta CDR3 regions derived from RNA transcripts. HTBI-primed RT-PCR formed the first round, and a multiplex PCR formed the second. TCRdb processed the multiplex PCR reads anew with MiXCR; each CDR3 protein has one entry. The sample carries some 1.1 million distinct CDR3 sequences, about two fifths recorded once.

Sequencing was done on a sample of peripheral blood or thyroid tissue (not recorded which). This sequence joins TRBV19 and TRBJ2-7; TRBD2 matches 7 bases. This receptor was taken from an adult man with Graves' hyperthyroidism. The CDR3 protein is CASSPLPLAGGFYEQYF. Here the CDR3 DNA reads TGTGCCAGTAGTCCACTTCCATTAGCGGGCGGATTCTACGAGCAGTACTTC.